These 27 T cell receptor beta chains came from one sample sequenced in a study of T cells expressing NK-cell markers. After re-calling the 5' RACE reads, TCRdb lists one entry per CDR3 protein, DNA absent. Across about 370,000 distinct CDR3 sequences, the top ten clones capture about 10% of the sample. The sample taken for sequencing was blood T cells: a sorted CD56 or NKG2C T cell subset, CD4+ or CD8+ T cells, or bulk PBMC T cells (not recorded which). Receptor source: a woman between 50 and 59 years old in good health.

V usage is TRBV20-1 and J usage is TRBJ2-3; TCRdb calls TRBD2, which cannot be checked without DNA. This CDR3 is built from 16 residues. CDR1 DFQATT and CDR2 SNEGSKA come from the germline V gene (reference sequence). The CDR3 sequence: CSARLAARGAVDTQYF.

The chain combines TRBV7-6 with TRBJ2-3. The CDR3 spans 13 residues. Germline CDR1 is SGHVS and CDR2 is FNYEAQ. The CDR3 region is CASSQTNRDTQYF.

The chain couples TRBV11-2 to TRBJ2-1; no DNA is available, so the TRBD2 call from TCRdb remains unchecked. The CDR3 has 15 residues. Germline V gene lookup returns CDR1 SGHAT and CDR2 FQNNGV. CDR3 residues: CASSLAWTSGNEQFF. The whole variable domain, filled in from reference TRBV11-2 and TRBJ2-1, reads EAGVAQSPRYKIIEKRQSVAFWCNPISGHATLYWYQQILGQGPKLLIQFQNNGVVDDSQLPKDRFSAERLKGVDSTLKIQPAKLEDSAVYLCASSLAWTSGNEQFFGPGTRLTVL.

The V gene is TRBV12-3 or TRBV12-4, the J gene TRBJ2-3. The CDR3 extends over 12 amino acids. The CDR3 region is CASSFGEVAQYF.

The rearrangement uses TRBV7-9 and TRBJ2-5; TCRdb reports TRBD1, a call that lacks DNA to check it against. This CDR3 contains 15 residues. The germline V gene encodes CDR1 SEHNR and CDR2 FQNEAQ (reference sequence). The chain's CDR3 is CASSLGQSVGETQYF.

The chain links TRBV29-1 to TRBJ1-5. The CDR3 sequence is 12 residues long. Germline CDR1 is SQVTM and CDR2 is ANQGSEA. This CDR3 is CSGQNSNQPQHF.

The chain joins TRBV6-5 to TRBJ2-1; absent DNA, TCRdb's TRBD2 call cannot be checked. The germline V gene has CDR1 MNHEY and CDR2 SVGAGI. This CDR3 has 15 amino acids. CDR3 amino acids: CASKVAGVGYNEQFF.

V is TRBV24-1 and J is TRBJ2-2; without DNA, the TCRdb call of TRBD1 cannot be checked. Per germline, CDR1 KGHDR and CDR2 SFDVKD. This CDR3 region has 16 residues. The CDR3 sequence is CATSDGDRGNTGELFF.

CDR3 region: CASSPWGAREQYF. The rearrangement joins TRBV12-3 or TRBV12-4 to TRBJ2-7; the TCRdb call, TRBD1, lacks DNA for checking. The CDR3 totals 13 residues.

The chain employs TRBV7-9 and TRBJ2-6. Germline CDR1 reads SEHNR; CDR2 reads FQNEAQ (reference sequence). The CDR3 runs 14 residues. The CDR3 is CASSFGWGANVLTF.

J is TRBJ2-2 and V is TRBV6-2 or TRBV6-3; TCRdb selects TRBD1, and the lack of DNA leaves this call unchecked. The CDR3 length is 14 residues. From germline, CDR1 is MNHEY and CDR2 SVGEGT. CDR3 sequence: CASVPGLNTGELFF.

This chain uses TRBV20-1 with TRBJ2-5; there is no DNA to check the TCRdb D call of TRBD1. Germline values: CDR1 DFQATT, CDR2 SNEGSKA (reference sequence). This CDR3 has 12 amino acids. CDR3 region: CSASDIQETQYF.

CDR3 sequence: CSAARQGAPYEQYF. The chain couples TRBV20-1 to TRBJ2-7; checking the TCRdb D call of TRBD1 is not possible without DNA. The germline V gene has CDR1 DFQATT and CDR2 SNEGSKA (reference sequence). CDR3 length: 14 residues.

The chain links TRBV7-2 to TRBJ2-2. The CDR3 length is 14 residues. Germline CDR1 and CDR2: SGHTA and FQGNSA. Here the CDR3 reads CASSLAQVPGELFF. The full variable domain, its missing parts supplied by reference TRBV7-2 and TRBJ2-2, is GAGVSQSPSNKVTEKGKDVELRCDPISGHTALYWYRQSLGQGLEFLIYFQGNSAPDKSGLPSDRFSAERTGGSVSTLTIQRTQQEDSAVYLCASSLAQVPGELFFGEGSRLTVL.

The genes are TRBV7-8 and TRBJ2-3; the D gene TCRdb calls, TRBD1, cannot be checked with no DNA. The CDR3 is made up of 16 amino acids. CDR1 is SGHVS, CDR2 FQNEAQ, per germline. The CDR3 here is CASSLGRGQSTDTQYF.

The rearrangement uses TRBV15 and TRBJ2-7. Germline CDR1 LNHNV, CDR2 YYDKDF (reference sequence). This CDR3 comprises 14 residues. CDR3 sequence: CATSGSASSYEQYF.

CDR3: CASSVEARGSSYNEQFF. This chain joins TRBV9 and TRBJ2-1; as DNA is missing, the TRBD1 call by TCRdb cannot be tested. The CDR3 spans 17 residues. In germline, CDR1 is SGDLS, CDR2 YYNGEE.

CDR3: CASSLEGWGYTF. The gene calls are TRBV28 and TRBJ1-2. The CDR3 sequence is 12 residues long. In germline, CDR1 is MDHEN, CDR2 SYDVKM.

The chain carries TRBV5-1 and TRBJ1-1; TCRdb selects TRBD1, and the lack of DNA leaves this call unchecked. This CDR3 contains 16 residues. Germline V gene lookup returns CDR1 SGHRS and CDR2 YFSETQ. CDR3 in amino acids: CASSLLAGGFGTEAFF. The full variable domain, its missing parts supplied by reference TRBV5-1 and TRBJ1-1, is KAGVTQTPRYLIKTRGQQVTLSCSPISGHRSVSWYQQTPGQGLQFLFEYFSETQRNKGNFPGRFSGRQFSNSRSEMNVSTLELGDSALYLCASSLLAGGFGTEAFFGQGTRLTVV.

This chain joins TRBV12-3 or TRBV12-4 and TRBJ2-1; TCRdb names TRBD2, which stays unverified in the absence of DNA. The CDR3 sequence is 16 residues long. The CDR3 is CASRISGLAGGPWQFF.

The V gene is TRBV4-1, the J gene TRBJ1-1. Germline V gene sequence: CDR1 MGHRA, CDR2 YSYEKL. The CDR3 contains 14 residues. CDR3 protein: CASSQAGFRTEAFF.

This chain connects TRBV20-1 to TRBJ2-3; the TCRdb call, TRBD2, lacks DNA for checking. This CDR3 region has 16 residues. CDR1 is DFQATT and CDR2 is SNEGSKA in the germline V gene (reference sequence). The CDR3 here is CSARLGLPRSTDTQYF.

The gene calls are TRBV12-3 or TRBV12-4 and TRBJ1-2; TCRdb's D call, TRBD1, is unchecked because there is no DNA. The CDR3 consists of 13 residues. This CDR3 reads CASRFSGAGGYTF.

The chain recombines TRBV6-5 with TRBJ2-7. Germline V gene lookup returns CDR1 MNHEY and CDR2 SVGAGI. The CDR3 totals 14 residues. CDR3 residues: CASSYAGVGYEQYF.

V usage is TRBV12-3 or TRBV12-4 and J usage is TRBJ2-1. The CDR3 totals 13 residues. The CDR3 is CASSLRPQHEQFF.

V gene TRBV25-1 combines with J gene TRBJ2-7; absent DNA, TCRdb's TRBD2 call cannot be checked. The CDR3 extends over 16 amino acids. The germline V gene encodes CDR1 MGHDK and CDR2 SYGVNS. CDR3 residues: CASSRVAGVLPYEQYF.

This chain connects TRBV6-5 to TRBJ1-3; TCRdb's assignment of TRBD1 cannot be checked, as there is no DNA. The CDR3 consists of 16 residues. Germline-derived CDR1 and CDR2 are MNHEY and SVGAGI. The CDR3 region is CASRSPGQSLGGTIYF.